The 18 T cell receptor beta chains below were found in one sample sequenced in a study of OX40 agonist ivuxolimab in advanced cancers. Libraries were prepared by immunoSEQ multiplex PCR; TCRdb keeps only in-frame clonotypes and omits some of them. Here the sample spans around 100,000 clones, approximately 89% being singletons. Sequenced here: CD4+ or CD8+ T cells sorted from blood, sampled in a trial of the OX40 agonist ivuxolimab. The receptor set was obtained from an adult with an advanced solid tumor such as melanoma, head and neck, liver or kidney cancer.

This chain uses TRBV27 with TRBJ2-1, with 8 bases aligning to TRBD1. V lost 9 bases, J lost 8 bases, and 9 bases stayed unmatched. The germline V gene encodes CDR1 MNHEY and CDR2 SMNVEV (reference sequence). The CDR3 runs to 13 residues. CDR3 in amino acids: CASHRQGADEQFF. The CDR3 bases are TGTGCCAGTCATCGGCAGGGGGCCGATGAGCAGTTCTTC.

The V and J genes are TRBV11-3 and TRBJ2-5, with TRBD1 as a possible D gene (6 bases). Trimming stripped 3 bases from V and 6 bases from J, with 11 bases between. CDR1 is SGHNT, CDR2 YENEEA, per germline. The CDR3 contains 13 residues. CDR3: CASSLGQGKTQYF. The CDR3 DNA reads TGTGCCAGCAGCTTGGGCCAGGGGAAGACCCAGTACTTC.

The chain couples TRBV6-5 to TRBJ1-2, with 10 nucleotides matching TRBD1. This CDR3 has 16 residues. The germline V gene encodes CDR1 MNHEY and CDR2 SVGAGI. With 4 bases clipped from V and 8 bases from J, the junction kept 13 bases outside the gene matches. The CDR3 protein is CASSSSRQGAFQGYTF. In DNA form, the CDR3 reads TGTGCCAGCAGTTCCTCGCGACAGGGGGCTTTTCAAGGCTACACCTTC.

The gene calls are TRBV19 and TRBJ1-1; perhaps TRBD1 as D (5 bases). This CDR3 has 16 amino acids. Trimming removed 11 bases at V and 0 bases at J, with 22 bases between. The V gene's germline CDR1 is LNHDA and CDR2 SQIVND (reference sequence). The DNA for the CDR3 is TGTGCCCAGTTTTCCGGGACGGAGGGTTTGAACACTGAAGCTTTCTTT. Its protein is CAQFSGTEGLNTEAFF.

The chain carries TRBV2 and TRBJ2-7, with TRBD1 identical over 7 bases. The germline CDR1 and CDR2 sequences are SNHLY and FYNNEI. V lost 6 bases to trimming and J lost 2 bases; unmatched junction nucleotides: 7. This CDR3 comprises 14 residues. The CDR3 DNA sequence: TGTGCCAGCAGAAAGACAGGGCAGACCTACGAGCAGTACTTC. This gives the protein CASRKTGQTYEQYF.

This chain connects TRBV9 to TRBJ1-1; TRBD1 might be the D (6 bases). The CDR3 sequence is 14 residues long. CDR1 is SGDLS, CDR2 YYNGEE, per germline. Trimming left V 0 bases short and J 3 bases short, with 9 bases between. The CDR3 DNA reads as TGTGCCAGCAGCGTAGGGGGGGCGGACACTGAAGCTTTCTTT. Translation: CASSVGGADTEAFF. Supplemented by reference TRBV9 and TRBJ1-1, the full variable domain reads DSGVTQTPKHLITATGQRVTLRCSPRSGDLSVYWYQQSLDQGLQFLIQYYNGEERAKGNILERFSAQQFPDLHSELNLSSLELGDSALYFCASSVGGADTEAFFGQGTRLTVV.

The genes are TRBV7-6 and TRBJ2-7; no definite D call. CDR3 length: 13 amino acids. CDR1 is SGHVS and CDR2 is FNYEAQ in the germline V gene. With 4 bases removed from V and 6 bases from J, the gap between germline ends came to 13 bases. CDR3 protein: CASSSIQAGEQYF. The CDR3 DNA reads TGTGCCAGCAGCTCTATCCAGGCTGGCGAGCAGTACTTC.

This chain connects TRBV5-6 to TRBJ1-1; possibly TRBD1 for D (5 bases). This CDR3 comprises 17 residues. With 2 bases removed from V and 1 base from J, the gap between germline ends came to 18 bases. Germline CDR1 SGHDT, CDR2 YYEEEE. The CDR3 is CASSLARDFDRNTEAFF. DNA for the CDR3: TGTGCCAGCAGCTTAGCCCGGGACTTTGACAGGAACACTGAAGCTTTCTTT.

This chain connects TRBV30 to TRBJ2-7; D ambiguous. The germline V and J ends were trimmed by 1 base and 4 bases, with 11 bases remaining between them. Germline values: CDR1 GTSNPN, CDR2 SVGIG (reference sequence). This CDR3 comprises 13 residues. The CDR3 reads CAWSGQHEYEQYF. CDR3 bases: TGTGCCTGGAGTGGACAACACGAATACGAGCAGTACTTC.

This sequence joins TRBV7-9 and TRBJ2-7; the D call may be TRBD1 or TRBD2 (5 bases each). Trimming removed 6 bases at V and 6 bases at J, with 18 bases between. The length of the CDR3 is 14 residues. CDR1 and CDR2 from the germline V gene are SEHNR and FQNEAQ (reference sequence). The CDR3 here is CASSPTGSGFEQYF. The DNA for the CDR3 is TGTGCCAGCAGTCCTACAGGATCGGGATTCGAGCAGTACTTC.

The V and J genes are TRBV15 and TRBJ2-7; the D is unclear. From germline, CDR1 is LNHNV and CDR2 YYDKDF (reference sequence). Trimming cost V 5 bases and J 2 bases, with 16 bases left between them. The CDR3 runs to 15 residues. CDR3 sequence (DNA): TGTGCCACCAGCCATGGCCAACTAAATACCTACGAGCAGTACTTC. It specifies CATSHGQLNTYEQYF. The full variable domain, in which reference TRBV15 and TRBJ2-7 provide the parts outside the CDR3, is DAMVIQNPRYQVTQFGKPVTLSCSQTLNHNVMYWYQQKSSQAPKLLFHYYDKDFNNEADTPDNFQSRRPNTSFCFLDIRSPGLGDTAMYLCATSHGQLNTYEQYFGPGTRLTVT.

The gene calls are TRBV27 and TRBJ1-2, with 10 nucleotides matching TRBD1. From germline, CDR1 is MNHEY and CDR2 SMNVEV (reference sequence). CDR3 size: 15 residues. The ends lost 3 bases at V and 5 bases at J; junction bases unmatched: 6. CDR3 nucleotide sequence: TGTGCCAGCAGTTTGACAGGGGGCTCCTTATATGGCTACACCTTC. As protein: CASSLTGGSLYGYTF.

This rearrangement joins TRBV29-1 to TRBJ1-1, with TRBD1 matching over 7 bases. CDR1 and CDR2 from the germline V gene are SQVTM and ANQGSEA. V was clipped by 7 bases and J by 8 bases; unmatched bases: 4. The CDR3 is made up of 10 amino acids. CDR3 residues: CSAGTAEAFF. The CDR3 DNA reads TGCAGCGCTGGGACAGCAGAAGCTTTCTTT.

V usage is TRBV30 and J usage is TRBJ1-2; 8 bases align to TRBD1. CDR1 is GTSNPN, CDR2 SVGIG, per germline (reference sequence). The J segment lost 3 bases and the V segment lost 3 bases, leaving 6 bases of the junction unmatched. The CDR3 is made up of 14 amino acids. CDR3 amino acids: CAWRVTGAYYGYTF. As DNA, the CDR3 is TGTGCCTGGAGAGTGACAGGGGCTTACTATGGCTACACCTTC.

This clone occurred a few times. The V gene is TRBV6-1, the J gene TRBJ1-2; the D gene is possibly TRBD1 (5 bases). V was pared by 9 bases and J by 0 bases, with 11 bases between. The CDR3 has 13 amino acids. Germline V lookup: CDR1 MNHNS, CDR2 SASEGT. CDR3 protein: CASRQLANYGYTF. The DNA of the CDR3 is TGTGCCAGTAGACAGCTAGCTAACTATGGCTACACCTTC.

The DNA for the CDR3 is TGTGCCACCAGCAGAGCCCCCCCAGGGGTCCTGGACAATGAGCAGTTCTTC. This encodes CATSRAPPGVLDNEQFF. The chain employs TRBV15 and TRBJ2-1, with D possibly matching TRBD1 (6 bases). Germline CDR1 reads LNHNV; CDR2 reads YYDKDF (reference sequence). V shed 1 base and J shed 5 bases, with 18 bases lying between them. The CDR3 has 17 amino acids.

The chain recombines TRBV5-5 with TRBJ1-2; 7 bases map to TRBD1. From germline, CDR1 is SGHKS and CDR2 YYEKEE (reference sequence). V dropped 4 bases and J dropped 3; count of bases not matched to a gene: 9. CDR3 size: 15 residues. CDR3 protein: CASSPRQGGYYGYTF. In DNA form, the CDR3 reads TGTGCCAGCAGCCCCCGACAGGGAGGCTACTATGGCTACACCTTC.

The chain has TRBV5-1 and TRBJ1-1, with TRBD1 as a possible D gene (5 bases). The germline V and J ends were trimmed by 0 bases and 4 bases, with 13 bases remaining between them. The CDR3 contains 15 residues. The germline gives CDR1 SGHRS, CDR2 YFSETQ. The chain's CDR3 is CASSLAAGVGTEAFF. Written as DNA, the CDR3 is TGCGCCAGCAGCTTGGCCGCGGGGGTGGGCACTGAAGCTTTCTTT.